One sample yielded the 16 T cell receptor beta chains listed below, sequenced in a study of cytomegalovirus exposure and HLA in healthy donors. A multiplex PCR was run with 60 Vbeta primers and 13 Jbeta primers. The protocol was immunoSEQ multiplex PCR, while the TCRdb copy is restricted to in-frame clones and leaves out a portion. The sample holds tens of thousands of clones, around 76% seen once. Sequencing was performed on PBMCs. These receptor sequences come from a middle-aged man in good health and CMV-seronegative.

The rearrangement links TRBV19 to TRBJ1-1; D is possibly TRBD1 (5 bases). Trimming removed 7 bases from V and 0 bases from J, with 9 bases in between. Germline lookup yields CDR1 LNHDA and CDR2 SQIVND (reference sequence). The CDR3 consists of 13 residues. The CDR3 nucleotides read TGTGCCAGTATGGGACTCTTGAACACTGAAGCTTTCTTT. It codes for CASMGLLNTEAFF. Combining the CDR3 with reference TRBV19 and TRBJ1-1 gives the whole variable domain DGGITQSPKYLFRKEGQNVTLSCEQNLNHDAMYWYRQDPGQGLRLIYYSQIVNDFQKGDIAEGYSVSREKKESFPLTVTSAQKNPTAFYLCASMGLLNTEAFFGQGTRLTVV.

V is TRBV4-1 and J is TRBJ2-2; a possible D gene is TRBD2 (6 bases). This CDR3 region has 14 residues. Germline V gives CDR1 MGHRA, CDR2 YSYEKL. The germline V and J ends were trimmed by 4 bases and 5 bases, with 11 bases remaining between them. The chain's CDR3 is CASSPGLMTGELFF. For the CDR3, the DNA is TGCGCCAGCAGCCCCGGACTAATGACCGGGGAGCTGTTTTTT.

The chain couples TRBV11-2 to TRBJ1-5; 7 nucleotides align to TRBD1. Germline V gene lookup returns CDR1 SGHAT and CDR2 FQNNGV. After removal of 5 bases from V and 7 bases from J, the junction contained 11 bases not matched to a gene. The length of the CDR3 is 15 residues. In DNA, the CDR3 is TGTGCCAGCAGCGCAGGGGCCAGGGGGAGACAGCCCCAGCATTTT. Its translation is CASSAGARGRQPQHF.

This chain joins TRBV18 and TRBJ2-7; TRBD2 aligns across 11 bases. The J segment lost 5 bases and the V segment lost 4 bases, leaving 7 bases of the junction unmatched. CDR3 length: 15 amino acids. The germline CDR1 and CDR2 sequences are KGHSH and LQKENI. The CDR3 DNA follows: TGTGCCAGCTCACAACAGCCGGGACTAGCGGACGAGCAGTACTTC. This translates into CASSQQPGLADEQYF.

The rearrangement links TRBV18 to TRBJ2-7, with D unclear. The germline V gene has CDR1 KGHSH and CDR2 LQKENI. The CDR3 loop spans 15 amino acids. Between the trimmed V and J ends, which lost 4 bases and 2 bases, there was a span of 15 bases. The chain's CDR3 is CASSRTPSITYEQYF. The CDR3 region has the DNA TGTGCCAGCTCACGAACCCCGAGTATTACCTACGAGCAGTACTTC.

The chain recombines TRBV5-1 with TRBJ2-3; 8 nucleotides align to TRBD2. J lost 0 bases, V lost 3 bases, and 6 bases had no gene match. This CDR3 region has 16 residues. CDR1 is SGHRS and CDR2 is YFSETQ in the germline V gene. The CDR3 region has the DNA TGCGCCAGCAGCTCGGGAAGCGGGGGAAGCACAGATACGCAGTATTTT. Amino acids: CASSSGSGGSTDTQYF. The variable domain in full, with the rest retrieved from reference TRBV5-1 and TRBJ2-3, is KAGVTQTPRYLIKTRGQQVTLSCSPISGHRSVSWYQQTPGQGLQFLFEYFSETQRNKGNFPGRFSGRQFSNSRSEMNVSTLELGDSALYLCASSSGSGGSTDTQYFGPGTRLTVL.

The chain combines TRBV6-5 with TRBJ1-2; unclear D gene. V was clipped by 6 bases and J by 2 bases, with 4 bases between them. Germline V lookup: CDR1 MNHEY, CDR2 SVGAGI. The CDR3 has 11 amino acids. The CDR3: CASRGNYGYTF. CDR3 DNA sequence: TGTGCCAGCAGGGGCAACTATGGCTACACCTTC.

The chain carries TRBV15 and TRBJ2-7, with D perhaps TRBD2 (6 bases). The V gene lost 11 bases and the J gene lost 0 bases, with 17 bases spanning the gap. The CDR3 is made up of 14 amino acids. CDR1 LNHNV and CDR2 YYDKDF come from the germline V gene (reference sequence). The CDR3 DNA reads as TGTGCCCCGCGGAGGGGAGGACACTCCTACGAGCAGTACTTC. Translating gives CAPRRGGHSYEQYF.

Here the CDR3 reads CASRSRGYYEQYF. The CDR3 nucleotides read TGTGCCAGCAGATCCAGGGGGTACTACGAGCAGTACTTC. The chain employs TRBV6-5 and TRBJ2-7; 7 nucleotides line up with TRBD1. Per the germline V gene, CDR1 is MNHEY and CDR2 is SVGAGI. Trimming removed 6 bases from V and 3 bases from J; junction bases left unmatched: 5. The CDR3 totals 13 residues.

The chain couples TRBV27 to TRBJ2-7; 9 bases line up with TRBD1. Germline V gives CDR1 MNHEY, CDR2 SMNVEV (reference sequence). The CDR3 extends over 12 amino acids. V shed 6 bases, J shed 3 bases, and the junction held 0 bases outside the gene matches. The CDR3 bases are TGTGCCAGCAGGACAGGGGGCTACGAGCAGTACTTC. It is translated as CASRTGGYEQYF.

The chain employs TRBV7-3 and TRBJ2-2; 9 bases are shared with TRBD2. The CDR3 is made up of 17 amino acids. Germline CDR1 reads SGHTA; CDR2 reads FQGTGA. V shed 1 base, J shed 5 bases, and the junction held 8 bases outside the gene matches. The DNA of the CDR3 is TGTGCCAGCAGCTTAAATGCGGGGGGGCCGAGAACCGGGGAGCTGTTTTTT. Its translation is CASSLNAGGPRTGELFF. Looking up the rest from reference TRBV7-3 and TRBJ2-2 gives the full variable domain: GAGVSQTPSNKVTEKGKYVELRCDPISGHTALYWYRQSLGQGPEFLIYFQGTGAADDSGLPNDRFFAVRPEGSVSTLKIQRTERGDSAVYLCASSLNAGGPRTGELFFGEGSRLTVL.

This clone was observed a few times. The CDR3 nucleotides read TGTGCCAGCAGTTCCTCGACAGGGTCCTACAATGAGCAGTTCTTC. Translating gives CASSSSTGSYNEQFF. The J gene is TRBJ2-1, the V gene TRBV27; 7 bases line up with TRBD1. Germline-derived CDR1 and CDR2 are MNHEY and SMNVEV (reference sequence). This CDR3 has 15 amino acids. The junction had 4 bases not matched to a gene; V was cut back by 4 bases and J by 1 base.

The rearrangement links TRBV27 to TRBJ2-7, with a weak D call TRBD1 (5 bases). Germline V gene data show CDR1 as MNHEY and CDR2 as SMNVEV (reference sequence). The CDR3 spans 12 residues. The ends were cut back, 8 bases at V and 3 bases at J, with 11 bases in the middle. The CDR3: CASRRERYEQYF. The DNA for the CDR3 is TGTGCCAGCCGCAGGGAACGCTACGAGCAGTACTTC.

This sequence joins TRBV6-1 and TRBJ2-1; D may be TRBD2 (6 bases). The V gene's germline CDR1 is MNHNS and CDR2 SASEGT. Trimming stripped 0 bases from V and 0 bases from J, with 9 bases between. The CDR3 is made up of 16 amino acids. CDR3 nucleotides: TGTGCCAGCAGTGAAGCCCGGGGGAGCTCCTACAATGAGCAGTTCTTC. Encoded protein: CASSEARGSSYNEQFF.

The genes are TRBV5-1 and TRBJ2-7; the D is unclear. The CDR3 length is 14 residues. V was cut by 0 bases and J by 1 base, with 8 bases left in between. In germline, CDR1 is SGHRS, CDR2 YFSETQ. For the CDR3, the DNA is TGCGCCAGCAGCTTGGGCGTCCTTTCCTACGAGCAGTACTTC. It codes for CASSLGVLSYEQYF.

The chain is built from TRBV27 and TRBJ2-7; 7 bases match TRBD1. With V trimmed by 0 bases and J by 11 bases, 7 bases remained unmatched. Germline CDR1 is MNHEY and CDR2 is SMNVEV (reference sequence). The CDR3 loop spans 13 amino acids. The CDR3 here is CASSLSRDRKKYF. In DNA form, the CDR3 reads TGTGCCAGCAGTTTATCCCGGGACAGAAAAAAGTACTTC.